Below are 30 T cell receptor beta chains sequenced from a single sample in a study of T-cell memory formation after mild COVID-19. From the 5' RACE reads, TCRdb called clonotypes with MiXCR, one entry per CDR3 protein. The sample lists more than 10,000 distinct CDR3 sequences, roughly 15% occurring once. The sample was PBMCs or a T cell subset sorted from them (not recorded which). Source of these receptors: a man between 18 and 35 years old who had mild COVID-19 (a few samples of this study predate the infection). Cell type and time point are not known.

In this sample, this clonotype turned up many times. The chain carries TRBV5-1 and TRBJ1-1; D ambiguous. V lost 3 bases, J lost 1 base, and 10 bases lay in between. The CDR3 sequence is 14 residues long. Germline V CDR1 and CDR2: SGHRS, YFSETQ. In DNA form, the CDR3 reads TGCGCCAGCAGCTCTAATTGGAAGAACACTGAAGCTTTCTTT. Protein: CASSSNWKNTEAFF.

This clonotype was seen ten or more times. The J gene is TRBJ1-5, the V gene TRBV5-1, with unresolved D. Trimming shortened V by 4 bases and J by 5 bases, and 16 bases separated the two germline ends. Germline CDR1 is SGHRS and CDR2 is YFSETQ. There are 15 residues in the CDR3. CDR3: CASSPTRREDQPQHF. The CDR3 coding sequence is TGCGCCAGCAGCCCAACTAGACGTGAGGATCAGCCCCAGCATTTT.

The table lists this clonotype with many counts. The chain carries TRBV7-2 and TRBJ2-7, with 7 bases identical to TRBD1. The V segment lost 3 bases and the J segment 3 bases; nucleotides outside the gene matches: 5. The CDR3 consists of 14 residues. From germline, CDR1 is SGHTA and CDR2 FQGNSA. The CDR3 is CASSFYRGDYEQYF. CDR3 coding DNA: TGTGCCAGCAGCTTCTACAGGGGAGACTACGAGCAGTACTTC.

This clonotype was recorded many times. The genes are TRBV7-6 and TRBJ1-3; TRBD1 matches 7 bases. This CDR3 spans 17 amino acids. The germline gives CDR1 SGHVS, CDR2 FNYEAQ. J was trimmed by 0 bases and V by 7 bases; bases with no gene match: 12. CDR3 protein: CASTPGTEGFSGNTIYF. In nucleotides, the CDR3 is TGTGCCAGCACCCCAGGGACAGAGGGGTTCTCTGGAAACACCATATATTTT.

The chain recombines TRBV27 with TRBJ2-2; D not resolved. The V gene's germline CDR1 is MNHEY and CDR2 SMNVEV (reference sequence). Between the trimmed V and J ends, which lost 6 bases and 3 bases, there was a span of 11 bases. This CDR3 comprises 14 residues. This CDR3 is CASRWKYDTGELFF. CDR3 coding DNA: TGTGCCAGCAGGTGGAAGTACGACACCGGGGAGCTGTTTTTT.

This clonotype was observed a handful of times. The chain couples TRBV7-2 to TRBJ2-3, with D possibly matching TRBD2 (7 bases). Trimming pared 4 bases from V and 4 bases from J, leaving 24 bases between. Germline CDR1 and CDR2: SGHTA and FQGNSA. The CDR3 covers 18 residues. The CDR3 DNA reads as TGTGCCAGCAGCTCTTGGGGGCTGAGTGGGGGGGCAGCAGATACGCAGTATTTT. Translated, it gives CASSSWGLSGGAADTQYF.

The DNA of the CDR3 is TGTGCCAGCAGTTCGACGGGCGACCGGAGTTTCACTGAAGCTTTCTTT. It is translated as CASSSTGDRSFTEAFF. The V and J genes are TRBV28 and TRBJ1-1; D is uncertain. The CDR3 is 16 amino acids. The V end was cut by 4 bases, the J end by 4 bases, with 19 bases between. Germline V lookup: CDR1 MDHEN, CDR2 SYDVKM.

This clonotype occurred a few times. This rearrangement joins TRBV20-1 to TRBJ1-5; D gene uncertain. CDR3 length: 13 amino acids. Trimming left V 1 base short and J 0 bases short, with 4 bases between. CDR1 DFQATT and CDR2 SNEGSKA come from the germline V gene (reference sequence). CDR3 in DNA: TGCAGTGCTAGAGGACATAGCAATCAGCCCCAGCATTTT. This codes for CSARGHSNQPQHF.

The chain employs TRBV5-4 and TRBJ2-1, with a weak D call TRBD1 (5 bases). V was trimmed by 0 bases and J by 9 bases, leaving 13 bases between them. The CDR3 spans 14 residues. CDR1 is SGHNT, CDR2 YYREEE, per germline (reference sequence). The CDR3 DNA reads as TGTGCCAGCAGCTTGGAGGGGCTGCGTAGTGAGCAGTTCTTC. Translated, it gives CASSLEGLRSEQFF.

The rearrangement joins TRBV6-5 to TRBJ2-5; D not certain. The V gene lost 8 bases and the J gene lost 1 base, with 11 bases spanning the gap. The CDR3 contains 13 residues. Germline V gene sequence: CDR1 MNHEY, CDR2 SVGAGI. The CDR3 region has the DNA TGTGCCAGCGGGAAGGAGCGCCAAGAGACCCAGTACTTC. Translated: CASGKERQETQYF.

This clonotype was seen ten or more times. The chain uses TRBV15 and TRBJ1-5; unclear D gene. CDR3 length: 14 amino acids. Looked up from germline, CDR1 is LNHNV and CDR2 is YYDKDF (reference sequence). Trimming cost V 2 bases and J 4 bases, with 9 bases left between them. The CDR3 DNA follows: TGTGCCACCAGCAGACCCCCGGGGAATCAGCCCCAGCATTTT. Residues: CATSRPPGNQPQHF.

This clonotype occurred many times. V usage is TRBV4-3 and J usage is TRBJ1-3; a weak D match, TRBD1 (5 bases). The length of the CDR3 is 16 residues. Germline-derived CDR1 and CDR2 are LGHNA and YSLEER. The V end was cut by 0 bases, the J end by 8 bases, with 17 bases between. Here the CDR3 reads CASSQDPEGIWDTIYF. CDR3 DNA sequence: TGCGCCAGCAGCCAAGATCCCGAGGGGATCTGGGACACCATATATTTT.

This clonotype came up many times. The chain employs TRBV6-2 or TRBV6-3 and TRBJ2-5; 9 nucleotides match TRBD2. Germline CDR1 reads MNHEY; CDR2 reads SVGEGT. The CDR3 sequence is 15 residues long. With V trimmed by 7 bases and J by 5 bases, 11 bases remained unmatched. The CDR3 nucleotides are TGTGCCAGCATCCCCCTCGGGACTAGCAGCGAGACCCAGTACTTC. This encodes CASIPLGTSSETQYF.

This clonotype was seen ten or more times. V gene TRBV9 combines with J gene TRBJ2-1; D may correspond to TRBD1 or TRBD2 (6 bases each). The germline V and J ends were trimmed by 0 bases and 6 bases, with 22 bases remaining between them. The CDR3 runs to 18 residues. CDR1 is SGDLS, CDR2 YYNGEE, per germline. The CDR3 is CASSVEGGRRAASNEQFF. The CDR3 DNA is TGTGCCAGCAGCGTAGAGGGGGGTCGGCGGGCCGCCAGCAATGAGCAGTTCTTC.

In this sample, this clonotype turned up many times. J is TRBJ1-1 and V is TRBV13; D unclear. The CDR3 sequence is 14 residues long. V was shortened by 2 bases and J by 1 base, with 8 bases between the two germline ends. The germline V gene encodes CDR1 PRHDT and CDR2 FYEKMQ (reference sequence). CDR3 amino acids: CASSLLPGNTEAFF. CDR3 in DNA: TGTGCCAGCAGCTTACTCCCAGGGAACACTGAAGCTTTCTTT. Supplemented by reference TRBV13 and TRBJ1-1, the full variable domain reads AAGVIQSPRHLIKEKRETATLKCYPIPRHDTVYWYQQGPGQDPQFLISFYEKMQSDKGSIPDRFSAQQFSDYHSELNMSSLELGDSALYFCASSLLPGNTEAFFGQGTRLTVV.

This clonotype was observed many times. CDR3: CASTDGGGRNTGELFF. The CDR3 region has the DNA TGTGCCAGCACTGACGGCGGGGGCCGGAACACCGGGGAGCTGTTTTTT. This chain joins TRBV6-5 and TRBJ2-2; TRBD2 is a possible D gene (7 bases). CDR1 MNHEY and CDR2 SVGAGI come from the germline V gene. V lost 7 bases, J lost 1 base, and 16 bases lay in between. This CDR3 spans 16 amino acids.

This clonotype was detected many times. V is TRBV5-6 and J is TRBJ2-2; possibly TRBD1 for D (5 bases). Trimming shortened V by 4 bases and J by 0 bases, and 13 bases separated the two germline ends. Germline-derived CDR1 and CDR2 are SGHDT and YYEEEE. This CDR3 has 16 residues. DNA of the CDR3: TGTGCCAGCAGCCTGACAGAGCCCGCGAACACCGGGGAGCTGTTTTTT. Translating gives CASSLTEPANTGELFF.

This clonotype was observed a handful of times. The J gene is TRBJ1-5, the V gene TRBV11-2, with no clear D. This CDR3 spans 16 amino acids. Trimming took off 1 base at V and 0 bases at J, with 10 bases between the two ends. Germline V gives CDR1 SGHAT, CDR2 FQNNGV. CDR3 nucleotides: TGTGCCAGCAGCTTAGGTCCGGACTATAGCAATCAGCCCCAGCATTTT. This gives the protein CASSLGPDYSNQPQHF.

This clonotype was seen repeatedly, ten times or more. The rearrangement uses TRBV7-9 and TRBJ1-1; 7 positions agree with TRBD1. Germline V gene sequence: CDR1 SEHNR, CDR2 FQNEAQ (reference sequence). The CDR3 consists of 14 residues. J gave up 4 bases and V 3 bases, and 5 bases lay outside the gene matches. CDR3 nucleotides: TGTGCCAGCAGCTTGACAGGGCAGGGCACTGAAGCTTTCTTT. Protein product: CASSLTGQGTEAFF.

This clonotype was recorded at least ten times. This sequence joins TRBV5-6 and TRBJ2-5; 11 nucleotides align to TRBD2. The CDR3 is 15 amino acids. Germline V gene lookup returns CDR1 SGHDT and CDR2 YYEEEE. The junction had 3 bases not matched to a gene; V was cut back by 0 bases and J by 5 bases. CDR3 sequence: CASSLASGGFETQYF. The DNA of the CDR3 is TGTGCCAGCAGCTTGGCTAGCGGGGGGTTCGAGACCCAGTACTTC.

This rearrangement joins TRBV12-3 or TRBV12-4 to TRBJ1-1; D is perhaps TRBD1 (6 bases). Between the trimmed V and J ends, which lost 4 bases and 4 bases, there was a span of 13 bases. This CDR3 comprises 14 residues. The CDR3 nucleotides are TGTGCCAGCAGTTACCCGGGGGCGGGCACTGAAGCTTTCTTT. This codes for CASSYPGAGTEAFF.

This clonotype came up a few times. This chain joins TRBV5-6 and TRBJ2-2; 8 nucleotides agree with TRBD2. The CDR3 covers 16 residues. Germline-derived CDR1 and CDR2 are SGHDT and YYEEEE. The junction had 2 bases not matched to a gene; V was cut back by 0 bases and J by 1 base. In DNA, the CDR3 is TGTGCCAGCAGCTTGGCCGCGGGGGGGAACACCGGGGAGCTGTTTTTT. Translated: CASSLAAGGNTGELFF. The full variable domain, completed using reference TRBV5-6 and TRBJ2-2, is DAGVTQSPTHLIKTRGQQVTLRCSPKSGHDTVSWYQQALGQGPQFIFQYYEEEERQRGNFPDRFSGHQFPNYSSELNVNALLLGDSALYLCASSLAAGGNTGELFFGEGSRLTVL.

This clonotype was observed many times. This chain links TRBV7-2 with TRBJ2-1; D is possibly TRBD1 (5 bases). Between the trimmed V and J ends, which lost 2 bases and 14 bases, there was a span of 13 bases. CDR1 and CDR2 from the germline V gene are SGHTA and FQGNSA. CDR3 length: 12 residues. CDR3 protein: CASSLTGQGKFF. Written as DNA, the CDR3 is TGTGCCAGCAGCTTAACTGGGCAGGGTAAGTTCTTC. Looking up the rest from reference TRBV7-2 and TRBJ2-1 gives the full variable domain: GAGVSQSPSNKVTEKGKDVELRCDPISGHTALYWYRQSLGQGLEFLIYFQGNSAPDKSGLPSDRFSAERTGGSVSTLTIQRTQQEDSAVYLCASSLTGQGKFFGPGTRLTVL.

This sequence joins TRBV2 and TRBJ1-1; the D is unclear. The germline V gene has CDR1 SNHLY and CDR2 FYNNEI. This CDR3 contains 13 residues. V dropped 7 bases and J dropped 0 bases, with 9 bases sitting between them. CDR3 DNA: TGTGCCAGCATGGTACGGGTGAACACTGAAGCTTTCTTT. Protein product: CASMVRVNTEAFF.

The sample holds many counts of this clonotype. The genes are TRBV7-9 and TRBJ2-5; 7 positions match TRBD1. Germline CDR1 reads SEHNR; CDR2 reads FQNEAQ (reference sequence). After removal of 5 bases from V and 4 bases from J, the junction contained 10 bases not matched to a gene. The CDR3 sequence is 15 residues long. The CDR3 DNA follows: TGTGCCAGCAGCGTAGGACAGGCCCCAGGAGAGACCCAGTACTTC. Amino acids: CASSVGQAPGETQYF.

This clonotype was seen many times. The chain uses TRBV28 and TRBJ2-5; no clear D. CDR3 length: 15 amino acids. Per the germline V gene, CDR1 is MDHEN and CDR2 is SYDVKM. Deletions cut 1 base from V and 3 bases from J, with 12 bases between. The chain's CDR3 is CASSLLVTSKETQYF. CDR3 nucleotide sequence: TGTGCCAGCAGTTTATTAGTGACGAGCAAAGAGACCCAGTACTTC. Together with reference TRBV28 and TRBJ2-5, the CDR3 gives the full variable domain: DVKVTQSSRYLVKRTGEKVFLECVQDMDHENMFWYRQDPGLGLRLIYFSYDVKMKEKGDIPEGYSVSREKKERFSLILESASTNQTSMYLCASSLLVTSKETQYFGPGTRLLVL.

This clonotype was observed many times. V and J are TRBV12-3 or TRBV12-4 and TRBJ2-3; D is unresolved. The CDR3 is 14 residues long. V lost 3 bases, J lost 6 bases, and 13 bases lay in between. CDR3 loop: CASSFDGVRDTQYF. The CDR3 DNA sequence: TGTGCCAGCAGTTTTGACGGTGTGAGGGATACGCAGTATTTT.

This clonotype was recorded at least ten times. V gene TRBV4-3 combines with J gene TRBJ1-5; a weak D match, TRBD1 (5 bases). The CDR3 runs 12 residues. Trimming left V 3 bases short and J 8 bases short, with 8 bases between. Per the germline V gene, CDR1 is LGHNA and CDR2 is YSLEER. The CDR3 DNA reads as TGCGCCAGCAGCCACTGGGGGGAGCCCCAGCATTTT. Amino acid sequence: CASSHWGEPQHF.

This clonotype was picked up many times. This chain uses TRBV12-5 with TRBJ2-5, with D possibly being TRBD1 (5 bases). This CDR3 contains 14 residues. Germline V CDR1 and CDR2: LGHNT, FRNRAP. V lost 7 bases and J 3 bases, leaving 15 bases between the germline ends. CDR3 amino acids: CASVASAGKETQYF. The CDR3 DNA reads as TGTGCTAGTGTTGCGTCGGCAGGGAAAGAGACCCAGTACTTC.

This clonotype has at least ten counts. The rearrangement links TRBV20-1 to TRBJ1-2; D unresolved. Germline CDR1 and CDR2: DFQATT and SNEGSKA (reference sequence). Trimming removed 2 bases from V and 4 bases from J, with 11 bases in between. This CDR3 is 13 amino acids long. The CDR3 nucleotides are TGCAGTGCTAGAAGGGTTGGGAGCTATGGCTACACCTTC. Translation gives CSARRVGSYGYTF.